These 19 T cell receptor beta chains were sequenced from one sample in a study of T cell responses to AZD1222 COVID-19 vaccine. Produced via immunoSEQ multiplex PCR; TCRdb's table is partial and in-frame only. Of roughly 140,000 clones detected, about 91% appear once; the ten largest clones hold under 2.5%. This specimen was peripheral blood, taken on day 0 of AZD1222 vaccination. The receptors originated from an adult in good health.

CDR3 coding DNA: TGTGCCAGCAGTTCGTCGACAGGATGGGGAGAGACCCAGTACTTC. Translating it yields CASSSSTGWGETQYF. The chain has TRBV28 and TRBJ2-5, with a possible D match to TRBD1 (6 bases). Germline V gene data show CDR1 as MDHEN and CDR2 as SYDVKM. The CDR3 covers 15 residues. V was pared by 4 bases and J by 4 bases, with 16 bases between.

This chain joins TRBV6-5 and TRBJ2-1, with TRBD2 as a possible D gene (5 bases). This CDR3 comprises 14 residues. Germline assignment: CDR1 MNHEY and CDR2 SVGAGI. V was cut by 6 bases and J by 4 bases, with 13 bases left in between. CDR3 region: CASRAIGKYNEQFF. DNA for the CDR3: TGTGCCAGCAGAGCGATCGGGAAATACAATGAGCAGTTCTTC.

V gene TRBV7-2 combines with J gene TRBJ2-7; TRBD1 agrees at 7 bases. The germline CDR1 and CDR2 sequences are SGHTA and FQGNSA. The CDR3 runs to 14 residues. V gave up 5 bases and J gave up 5 bases; unmatched junction bases: 9. The CDR3 DNA follows: TGTGCCAGCAGCCCCTTCCGGGACAGACACGAGCAGTACTTC. This encodes CASSPFRDRHEQYF. The full variable domain, rest sourced from reference TRBV7-2 and TRBJ2-7, is GAGVSQSPSNKVTEKGKDVELRCDPISGHTALYWYRQSLGQGLEFLIYFQGNSAPDKSGLPSDRFSAERTGGSVSTLTIQRTQQEDSAVYLCASSPFRDRHEQYFGPGTRLTVT.

In DNA, the CDR3 is TGTGCCAGTAGCCGGGACAGGGTCACCTATACGCAGTATTTT. This encodes CASSRDRVTYTQYF. V is TRBV6-5 and J is TRBJ2-3, with TRBD1 matching over 9 bases. CDR3 length equals 14 residues. V shed 9 bases, J shed 7 bases, and the junction held 11 bases outside the gene matches. Looked up from germline, CDR1 is MNHEY and CDR2 is SVGAGI.

This clone was seen a few times. The chain joins TRBV6-4 to TRBJ1-1, with unresolved D. Germline lookup yields CDR1 MRHNA and CDR2 SNTAGT. The CDR3 contains 14 residues. The V and J ends lost 0 bases and 1 base respectively, with 6 bases between them. The DNA for the CDR3 is TGTGCCAGCAGTGACTCCGACGGGAACACTGAAGCTTTCTTT. Its protein product is CASSDSDGNTEAFF.

The chain links TRBV11-1 to TRBJ1-1, with 7 bases matching TRBD1. CDR3 length: 13 amino acids. The trim removed 4 bases at V and 6 bases at J, leaving 5 bases unmatched. In germline, CDR1 is SGHAT, CDR2 FQDESV (reference sequence). The CDR3 region has the DNA TGTGCCAGCAGCTCGGGACAGAGGGCTGAAGCTTTCTTT. Translating gives CASSSGQRAEAFF.

The genes are TRBV15 and TRBJ2-5, with 7 bases identical to TRBD2. V shed 8 bases and J 4 bases; nucleotides not matched to a gene: 10. The CDR3 spans 14 residues. Germline values: CDR1 LNHNV, CDR2 YYDKDF (reference sequence). The CDR3 loop reads CATSGGSTGETQYF. The CDR3, as DNA: TGTGCCACCTCTGGCGGGAGTACAGGAGAGACCCAGTACTTC.

The rearrangement links TRBV18 to TRBJ1-1, with TRBD1 identical over 7 bases. The length of the CDR3 is 13 residues. V lost 6 bases, J lost 4 bases, and 5 bases stayed unmatched. CDR1 KGHSH and CDR2 LQKENI come from the germline V gene. CDR3 amino acids: CASSLDRATEAFF. In DNA, the CDR3 is TGTGCCAGCTCGCTTGACAGGGCCACTGAAGCTTTCTTT.

This clone came up a few times. The chain recombines TRBV18 with TRBJ2-2; 8 bases line up with TRBD1. With 5 bases clipped from V and 5 bases from J, the junction kept 13 bases outside the gene matches. This CDR3 contains 17 residues. In germline, CDR1 is KGHSH, CDR2 LQKENI. The CDR3 reads CASSTADREHITGELFF. In nucleotides, the CDR3 is TGTGCCAGCTCAACAGCGGACAGGGAACATATTACCGGGGAGCTGTTTTTT.

The chain recombines TRBV7-2 with TRBJ1-1, with TRBD1 matching 7 bases. There are 14 residues in the CDR3. The V segment lost 6 bases and the J segment 4 bases; nucleotides outside the gene matches: 8. Germline CDR1 SGHTA, CDR2 FQGNSA. The CDR3 DNA reads as TGTGCCAGCAGATCAGGGGGTATATCCACTGAAGCTTTCTTT. Translating it yields CASRSGGISTEAFF.

This sequence joins TRBV19 and TRBJ1-2; no clear D. The CDR3 is 12 amino acids. Germline-derived CDR1 and CDR2 are LNHDA and SQIVND (reference sequence). Trimming cost V 4 bases and J 1 base, with 4 bases left between them. CDR3 in amino acids: CASSTNNYGYTF. Here the CDR3 DNA reads TGTGCCAGTAGTACTAATAACTATGGCTACACCTTC.

The CDR3 reads CASSLGVFTEAFF. CDR3 nucleotide sequence: TGTGCCAGCAGCTTGGGGGTCTTCACTGAAGCTTTCTTT. The chain is built from TRBV7-9 and TRBJ1-1; maybe TRBD1 (5 bases). Germline V CDR1 and CDR2: SEHNR, FQNEAQ (reference sequence). The CDR3 runs 13 residues. Trimming shortened V by 3 bases and J by 4 bases, and 9 bases separated the two germline ends.

The V and J genes are TRBV6-5 and TRBJ1-6; no firm D call. Germline V gene sequence: CDR1 MNHEY, CDR2 SVGAGI. V gave up 5 bases and J gave up 9 bases, with 14 bases separating them. CDR3 length equals 14 residues. This CDR3 is CASSRGPMGSPLHF. The CDR3 DNA reads TGTGCCAGCAGTCGAGGTCCCATGGGTTCACCCCTCCACTTT.

The chain uses TRBV25-1 and TRBJ1-1, with 10 bases identical to TRBD1. The CDR3 loop spans 13 amino acids. Germline CDR1 and CDR2: MGHDK and SYGVNS. The trim removed 8 bases at V and 5 bases at J, leaving 5 bases unmatched. Here the CDR3 reads CASRTGGDTEAFF. CDR3 DNA sequence: TGTGCCAGCCGGACAGGGGGAGATACTGAAGCTTTCTTT.

The J gene is TRBJ2-7, the V gene TRBV6-6; 9 bases fit TRBD2. The J segment lost 0 bases and the V segment lost 5 bases, leaving 8 bases of the junction unmatched. CDR3 length equals 16 residues. Germline V gene data show CDR1 as MNHNY and CDR2 as SVGAGI (reference sequence). The CDR3 DNA follows: TGTGCCAGCAGTGGGCGGGAGGGCCGGAGCTCCTACGAGCAGTACTTC. Translation: CASSGREGRSSYEQYF.

The J gene is TRBJ1-1, the V gene TRBV10-3; possibly TRBD1 for D (5 bases). V was cut by 8 bases and J by 13 bases, with 20 bases left in between. Germline assignment: CDR1 ENHRY and CDR2 SYGVKD. The CDR3 totals 12 residues. The CDR3 reads CAIESGSRSFFF. Here the CDR3 DNA reads TGTGCCATCGAATCAGGGTCGAGGTCTTTTTTCTTT.

The rearrangement links TRBV6-4 to TRBJ1-2; D remains unclear. CDR3 size: 14 residues. The V and J ends lost 0 bases and 6 bases respectively, with 11 bases between them. Per the germline V gene, CDR1 is MRHNA and CDR2 is SNTAGT. CDR3 sequence: CASSDSERIDGYTF. The CDR3 bases are TGTGCCAGCAGTGACTCCGAACGGATAGATGGCTACACCTTC.

J is TRBJ2-3 and V is TRBV24-1; D might be TRBD2 (6 bases). The germline V gene encodes CDR1 KGHDR and CDR2 SFDVKD. The CDR3 contains 13 residues. Between the trimmed V and J ends, which lost 2 bases and 8 bases, there was a span of 10 bases. The CDR3 protein is CATSDSSSATQYF. The CDR3 coding sequence is TGTGCCACCAGTGATTCTTCTAGCGCTACGCAGTATTTT.

This sequence joins TRBV2 and TRBJ1-1; tentatively, D is TRBD1 (6 bases). The CDR3 covers 13 residues. V was pared by 4 bases and J by 1 base, with 7 bases between. Germline loops: CDR1 SNHLY, CDR2 FYNNEI. In nucleotides, the CDR3 is TGTGCCAGCAGTGTAGGGGGGAACACTGAAGCTTTCTTT. Translation gives CASSVGGNTEAFF.